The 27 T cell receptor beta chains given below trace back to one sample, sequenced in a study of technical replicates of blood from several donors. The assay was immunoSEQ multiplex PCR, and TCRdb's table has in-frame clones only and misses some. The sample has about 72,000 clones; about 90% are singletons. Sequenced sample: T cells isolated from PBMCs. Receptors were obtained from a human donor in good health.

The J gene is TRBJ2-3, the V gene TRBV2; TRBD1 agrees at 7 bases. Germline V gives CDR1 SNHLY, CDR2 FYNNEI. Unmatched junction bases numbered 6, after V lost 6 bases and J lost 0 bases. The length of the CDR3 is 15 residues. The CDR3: CASREGQFSTDTQYF. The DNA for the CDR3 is TGTGCCAGCAGAGAGGGACAGTTTAGCACAGATACGCAGTATTTT.

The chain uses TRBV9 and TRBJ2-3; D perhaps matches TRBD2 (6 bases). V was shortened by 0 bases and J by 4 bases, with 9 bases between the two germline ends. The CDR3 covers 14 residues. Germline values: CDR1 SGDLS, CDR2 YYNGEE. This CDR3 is CASSVVGSPDTQYF. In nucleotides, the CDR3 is TGTGCCAGCAGCGTAGTCGGGAGCCCAGATACGCAGTATTTT.

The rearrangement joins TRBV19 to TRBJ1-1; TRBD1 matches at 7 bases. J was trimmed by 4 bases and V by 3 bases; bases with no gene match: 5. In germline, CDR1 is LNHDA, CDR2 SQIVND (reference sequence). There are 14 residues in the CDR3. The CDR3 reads CASSIPDRVTEAFF. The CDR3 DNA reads TGTGCCAGTAGTATCCCAGACAGGGTCACTGAAGCTTTCTTT.

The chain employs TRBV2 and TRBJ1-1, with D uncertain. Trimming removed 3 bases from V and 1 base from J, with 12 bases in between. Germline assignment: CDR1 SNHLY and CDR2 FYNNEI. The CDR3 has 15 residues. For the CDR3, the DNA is TGTGCCAGCAGTGAGACTAGGCATTCGAACACTGAAGCTTTCTTT. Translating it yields CASSETRHSNTEAFF.

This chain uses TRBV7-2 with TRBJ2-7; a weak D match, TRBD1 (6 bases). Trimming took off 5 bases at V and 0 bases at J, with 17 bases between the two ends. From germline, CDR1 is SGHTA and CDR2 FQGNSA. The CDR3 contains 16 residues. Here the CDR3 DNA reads TGTGCCAGCAGCGCCGGGACACAGACTAACTCCTACGAGCAGTACTTC. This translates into CASSAGTQTNSYEQYF.

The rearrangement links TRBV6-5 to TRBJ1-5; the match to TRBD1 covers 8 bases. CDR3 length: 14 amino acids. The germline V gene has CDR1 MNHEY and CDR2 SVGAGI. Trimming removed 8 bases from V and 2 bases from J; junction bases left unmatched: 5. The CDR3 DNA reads TGTGCCAGCGCCGAACAGGGGGGCAATCAGCCCCAGCATTTT. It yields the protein CASAEQGGNQPQHF.

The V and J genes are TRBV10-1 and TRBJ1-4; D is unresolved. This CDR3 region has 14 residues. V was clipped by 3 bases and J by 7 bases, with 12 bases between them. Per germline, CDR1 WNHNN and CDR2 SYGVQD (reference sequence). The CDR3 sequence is CASSDGLEGEKLFF. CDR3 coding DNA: TGCGCCAGCAGTGACGGTTTGGAGGGTGAAAAACTGTTTTTT.

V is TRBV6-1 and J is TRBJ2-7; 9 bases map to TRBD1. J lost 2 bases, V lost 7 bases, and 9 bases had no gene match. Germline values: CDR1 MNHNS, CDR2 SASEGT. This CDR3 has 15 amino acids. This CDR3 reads CASTLSGTGTYEQYF. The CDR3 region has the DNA TGTGCCAGCACCCTTTCCGGGACAGGGACCTACGAGCAGTACTTC.

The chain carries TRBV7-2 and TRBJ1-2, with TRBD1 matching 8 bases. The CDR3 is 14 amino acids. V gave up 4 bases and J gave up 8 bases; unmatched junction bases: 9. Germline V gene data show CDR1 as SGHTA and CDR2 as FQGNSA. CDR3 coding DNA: TGTGCCAGCAGCTCCGCCGACAGGGGACGAGGCTACACCTTC. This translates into CASSSADRGRGYTF.

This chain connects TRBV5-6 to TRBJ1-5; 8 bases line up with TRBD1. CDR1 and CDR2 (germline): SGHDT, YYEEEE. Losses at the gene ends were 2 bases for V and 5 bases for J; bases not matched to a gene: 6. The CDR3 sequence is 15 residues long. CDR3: CASSFGTGLYQPQHF. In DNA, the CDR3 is TGTGCCAGCAGCTTTGGGACAGGTCTCTATCAGCCCCAGCATTTT.

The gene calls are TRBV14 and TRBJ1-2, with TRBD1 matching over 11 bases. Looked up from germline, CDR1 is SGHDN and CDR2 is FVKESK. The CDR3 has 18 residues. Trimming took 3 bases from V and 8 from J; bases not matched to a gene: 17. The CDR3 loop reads CASSQLPGQGGIVGGYTF. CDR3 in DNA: TGTGCCAGCAGCCAGCTACCGGGACAGGGGGGAATAGTAGGCGGCTACACCTTC.

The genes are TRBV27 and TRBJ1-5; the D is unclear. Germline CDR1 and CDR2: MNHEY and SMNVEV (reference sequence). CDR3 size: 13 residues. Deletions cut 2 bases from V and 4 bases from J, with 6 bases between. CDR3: CASSLGPNQPQHF. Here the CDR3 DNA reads TGTGCCAGCAGTTTAGGGCCGAATCAGCCCCAGCATTTT.

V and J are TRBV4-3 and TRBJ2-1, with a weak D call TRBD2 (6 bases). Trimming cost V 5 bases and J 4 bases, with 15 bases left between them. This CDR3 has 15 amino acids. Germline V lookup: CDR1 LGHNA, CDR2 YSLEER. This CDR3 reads CASSSPRGLYNEQFF. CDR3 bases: TGCGCCAGCAGCTCCCCTCGGGGACTTTACAATGAGCAGTTCTTC.

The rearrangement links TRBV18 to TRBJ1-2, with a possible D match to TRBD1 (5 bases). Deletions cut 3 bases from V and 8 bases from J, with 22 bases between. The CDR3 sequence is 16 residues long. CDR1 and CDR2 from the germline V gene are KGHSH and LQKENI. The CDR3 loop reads CASSPGPARVLSGYTF. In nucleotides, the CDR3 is TGTGCCAGCTCACCCGGGCCGGCCAGGGTCTTATCGGGCTACACCTTC.

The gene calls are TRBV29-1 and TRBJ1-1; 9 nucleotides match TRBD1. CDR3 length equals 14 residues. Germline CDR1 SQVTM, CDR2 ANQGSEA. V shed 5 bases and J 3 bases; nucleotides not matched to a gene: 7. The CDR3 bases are TGCAGCGTTTTTCACAGGGGGCTCGACACTGAAGCTTTCTTT. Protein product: CSVFHRGLDTEAFF.

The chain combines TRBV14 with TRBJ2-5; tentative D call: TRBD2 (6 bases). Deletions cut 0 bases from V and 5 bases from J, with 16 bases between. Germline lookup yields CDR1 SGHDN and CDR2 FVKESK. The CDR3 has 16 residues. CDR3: CASSQDLGSGDETQYF. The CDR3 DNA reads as TGTGCCAGCAGCCAAGATCTGGGTAGCGGCGATGAGACCCAGTACTTC.

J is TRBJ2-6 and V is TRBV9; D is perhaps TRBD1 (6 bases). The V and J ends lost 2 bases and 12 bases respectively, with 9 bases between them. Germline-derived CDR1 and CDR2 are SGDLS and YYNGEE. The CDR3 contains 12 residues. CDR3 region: CASSVQGSVLTF. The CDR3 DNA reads TGTGCCAGCAGCGTGCAGGGGTCCGTCCTGACTTTC.

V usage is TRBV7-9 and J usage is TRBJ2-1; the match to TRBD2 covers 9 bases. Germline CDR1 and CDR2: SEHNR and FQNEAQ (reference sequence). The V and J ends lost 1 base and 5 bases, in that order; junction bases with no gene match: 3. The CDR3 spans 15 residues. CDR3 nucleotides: TGTGCCAGCAGCTTAGTTAGCGGGAGCCACAATGAGCAGTTCTTC. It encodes CASSLVSGSHNEQFF.

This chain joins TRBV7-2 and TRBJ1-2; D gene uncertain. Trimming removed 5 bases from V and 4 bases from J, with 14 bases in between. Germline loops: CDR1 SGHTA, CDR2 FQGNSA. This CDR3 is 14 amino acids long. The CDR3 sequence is CASSRSRGTYGYTF. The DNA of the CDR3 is TGTGCCAGCAGCAGATCTCGCGGAACCTATGGCTACACCTTC.

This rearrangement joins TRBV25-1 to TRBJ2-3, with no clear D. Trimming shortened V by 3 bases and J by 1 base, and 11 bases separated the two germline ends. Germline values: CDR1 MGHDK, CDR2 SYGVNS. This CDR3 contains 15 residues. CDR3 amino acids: CASSDLRIGTDTQYF. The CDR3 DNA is TGTGCCAGCAGTGATTTGCGGATAGGCACAGATACGCAGTATTTT.

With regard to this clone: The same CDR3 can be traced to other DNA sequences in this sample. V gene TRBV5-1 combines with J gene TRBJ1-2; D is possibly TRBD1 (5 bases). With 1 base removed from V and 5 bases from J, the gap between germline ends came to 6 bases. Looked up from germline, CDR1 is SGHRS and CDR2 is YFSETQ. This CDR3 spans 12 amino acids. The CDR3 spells CASSLTGYGYTF. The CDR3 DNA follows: TGCGCCAGCAGCTTGACAGGATATGGCTACACCTTC.

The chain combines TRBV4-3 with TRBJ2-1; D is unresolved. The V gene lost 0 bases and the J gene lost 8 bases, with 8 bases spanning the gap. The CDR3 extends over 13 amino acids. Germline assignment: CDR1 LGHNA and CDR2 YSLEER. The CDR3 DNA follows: TGCGCCAGCAGCCAAGACCGTGAGGATGAGCAGTTCTTC. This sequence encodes CASSQDREDEQFF.

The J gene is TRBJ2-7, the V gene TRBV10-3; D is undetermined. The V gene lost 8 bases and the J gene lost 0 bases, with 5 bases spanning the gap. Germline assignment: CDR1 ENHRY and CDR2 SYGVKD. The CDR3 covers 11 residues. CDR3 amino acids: CAIYSSYEQYF. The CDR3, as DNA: TGTGCCATCTACAGCTCCTACGAGCAGTACTTC.

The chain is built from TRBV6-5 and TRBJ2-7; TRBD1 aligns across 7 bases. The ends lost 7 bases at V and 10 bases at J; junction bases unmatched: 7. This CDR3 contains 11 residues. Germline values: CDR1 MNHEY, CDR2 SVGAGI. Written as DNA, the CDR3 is TGTGCCAGCATCGCGAGGGGGCTCCAGTACTTC. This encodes CASIARGLQYF.

CDR3 in DNA: TGTGCCAGCAGACGAAGGGACAGAGAAAAACTGTTTTTT. This sequence encodes CASRRRDREKLFF. The rearrangement joins TRBV5-6 to TRBJ1-4, with 7 bases that match TRBD1. The germline V gene has CDR1 SGHDT and CDR2 YYEEEE. Trimming took 5 bases from V and 8 from J; bases not matched to a gene: 6. The CDR3 is made up of 13 amino acids.

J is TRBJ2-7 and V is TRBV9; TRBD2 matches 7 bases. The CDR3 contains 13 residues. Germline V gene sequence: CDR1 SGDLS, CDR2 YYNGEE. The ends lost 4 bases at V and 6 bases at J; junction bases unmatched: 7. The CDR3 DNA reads TGTGCCAGCAGCTCCCCAGGACTAGGCGAGCAGTACTTC. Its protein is CASSSPGLGEQYF.

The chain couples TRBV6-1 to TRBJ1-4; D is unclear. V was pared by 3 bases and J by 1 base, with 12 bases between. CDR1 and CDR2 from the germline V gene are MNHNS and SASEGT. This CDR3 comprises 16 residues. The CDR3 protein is CASSDGSRGTNEKLFF. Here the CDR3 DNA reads TGTGCCAGCAGTGACGGTTCACGGGGAACTAATGAAAAACTGTTTTTT.